Listed below are T cell receptor beta chains from one sample, sequenced in a study of T cells after yellow fever vaccination. TCRdb independently ran MiXCR on the 5' RACE reads; one entry per CDR3 protein. The profile shows approximately 510,000 distinct CDR3 sequences, roughly a fifth of them singletons. The material was PBMCs, obtained about 20 days after the first yellow fever vaccination. The receptors were gathered from a man aged 18 to 30 who received the YFV17D yellow fever vaccine. Each CDR3 is given with its conserved first and last residue. For some rows the clone size is stated as once, few or many, or as a class when expanded; others skip it.

CDR3 protein | V gene | clone size | J gene
CASSVASGGRNTGELFF | TRBV9 | few | TRBJ2-2
CASSFSGSGYNEQFF | TRBV5-4 | . | TRBJ2-1
CASSSPGGRVYGYTF | TRBV6-5 | . | TRBJ1-2
CAWRRRGLKTEAFF | TRBV30 | . | TRBJ1-1
CASSLVVRGGPGNIQYF | TRBV7-2 | . | TRBJ2-4
CATQTTGHPDTQYF | TRBV10-3 | few | TRBJ2-3
CSASGGAPDTQYF | TRBV20-1 | . | TRBJ2-3
CASSFSWAAEQFF | TRBV12-3/TRBV12-4 | few | TRBJ2-1
CASSYRSGAAVDTQYF | TRBV6-5 | few | TRBJ2-3
CASSPGLAGGPGNEQFF | TRBV7-9 | few | TRBJ2-1
CASSSDRTSGNTIYF | TRBV7-2 | few | TRBJ1-3
CASSYTAGYGYTF | TRBV6-5 | . | TRBJ1-2
CASSPASRTDTQYF | TRBV12-3/TRBV12-4 | . | TRBJ2-3
CSAWTGLDTEAFF | TRBV20-1 | . | TRBJ1-1
CASIQQGPQPQHF | TRBV28 | few | TRBJ1-5
CASRSELAGSTDTQYF | TRBV12-3/TRBV12-4 | many | TRBJ2-3
CATSREIAETQYF | TRBV15 | once | TRBJ2-5
CASSFTGATDSPLHF | TRBV5-5 | . | TRBJ1-6
CASSSLPGQGRTGELFF | TRBV7-6 | . | TRBJ2-2
CASSLIPRAGGTDTQYF | TRBV11-2 | . | TRBJ2-3
CASAGQGQTQYF | TRBV12-5 | . | TRBJ2-5
CASSATTGGGYNEQFF | TRBV11-1 | . | TRBJ2-1
CASSLGPGDTDTQYF | TRBV5-1 | . | TRBJ2-3
CASSELGGELFF | TRBV9 | once | TRBJ2-2
CASSLGSLPNYGYTF | TRBV5-4 | few | TRBJ1-2